Listed below are T cell receptor beta chains from one sample, sequenced in a study of radiation and T cells in renal cell carcinoma. Using immunoSEQ multiplex PCR, the repertoire was profiled, and TCRdb retains in-frame clones only, with some absent. Of about 150,000 clones in the sample, approximately 90% were seen once. Specimen: blood, collected from a patient whose treatment included radiotherapy and nephrectomy. The receptors here all came from a woman aged 45-65 years with renal cell carcinoma. Both conserved end residues are part of each CDR3. A D gene is named only where the DNA matches it firmly. Clone size appears in some rows only: once, few, many, or a class for an expanded clone.

d_gene: NA; j_gene: TRBJ2-7; abundance: NA; len: 12; v_gene: TRBV5-6; CDR3nt: TGTGCCAGCAGCTTGGGCGGGGTTAGGCAGTACTTC; CDR3aa: CASSLGGVRQYF
d_gene: NA; j_gene: TRBJ1-2; abundance: NA; len: 11; v_gene: TRBV28; CDR3nt: TGTGCCAGCACAGGGGTGGAAGGCTACACCTTC; CDR3aa: CASTGVEGYTF
d_gene: TRBD2; j_gene: TRBJ2-1; abundance: few; len: 16; v_gene: TRBV7-9; CDR3nt: TGTGCCAGCAGCTCGCCCGGCACGGGGGGGCGCAATGAGCAGTTCTTC; CDR3aa: CASSSPGTGGRNEQFF
d_gene: NA; j_gene: TRBJ2-3; abundance: NA; len: 14; v_gene: TRBV7-9; CDR3nt: TGTGCCAGCAGCCGCAACGGGGGCACAGATACGCAGTATTTT; CDR3aa: CASSRNGGTDTQYF
d_gene: NA; j_gene: TRBJ2-7; abundance: NA; len: 14; v_gene: TRBV11-2; CDR3nt: TGTGCCAGCAGCCCTTCCAGCGGCTCCTACGAGCAGTACTTC; CDR3aa: CASSPSSGSYEQYF
d_gene: NA; j_gene: TRBJ2-7; abundance: NA; len: 11; v_gene: TRBV29-1; CDR3nt: TGCAGCGTTGGACAGACCTACGAGCAGTACTTC; CDR3aa: CSVGQTYEQYF
d_gene: NA; j_gene: TRBJ2-7; abundance: NA; len: 14; v_gene: TRBV4-1; CDR3nt: TGCGCCAGCAGCCAAGATAGTAGAGGCGGGGAGCAGTACTTC; CDR3aa: CASSQDSRGGEQYF
d_gene: NA; j_gene: TRBJ1-2; abundance: NA; len: 13; v_gene: TRBV6-5; CDR3nt: TGTGCCAGCAGTTTGACGGGATTCTATGGCTACACCTTC; CDR3aa: CASSLTGFYGYTF
d_gene: TRBD2; j_gene: TRBJ2-3; abundance: NA; len: 18; v_gene: TRBV5-1; CDR3nt: TGCGCCAGCAGCTTGGCTCCCATCCGCGGGGGGAGCCCAGATACGCAGTATTTT; CDR3aa: CASSLAPIRGGSPDTQYF
d_gene: NA; j_gene: TRBJ2-2; abundance: few; len: 14; v_gene: TRBV5-1; CDR3nt: TGCGCCAGCAGCTTGGGAGATAACACCGGGGAGCTGTTTTTT; CDR3aa: CASSLGDNTGELFF
d_gene: TRBD2; j_gene: TRBJ2-3; abundance: NA; len: 17; v_gene: TRBV5-1; CDR3nt: TGCGCCAGCAGCTTGGACGGACTAGCGGGGGGGACAGATACGCAGTATTTT; CDR3aa: CASSLDGLAGGTDTQYF
d_gene: NA; j_gene: TRBJ2-1; abundance: NA; len: 11; v_gene: TRBV18; CDR3nt: TGTGCCAGCTCACCGGGGATTGAGCAGTTCTTC; CDR3aa: CASSPGIEQFF
d_gene: NA; j_gene: TRBJ1-5; abundance: NA; len: 15; v_gene: TRBV7-2; CDR3nt: TGTGCCAGCAGCGCCGCCGGGCCCGGCAATCAGCCCCAGCATTTT; CDR3aa: CASSAAGPGNQPQHF
d_gene: NA; j_gene: TRBJ1-4; abundance: NA; len: 15; v_gene: TRBV29-1; CDR3nt: TGCAGCGCTTCGGTAGGGGGGGCTCCCAATGAAAAACTGTTTTTT; CDR3aa: CSASVGGAPNEKLFF
d_gene: TRBD2; j_gene: TRBJ2-1; abundance: few; len: 16; v_gene: TRBV5-1; CDR3nt: TGCGCCAGCAGCCGTTTGGGGGGGTCAGACTACAATGAGCAGTTCTTC; CDR3aa: CASSRLGGSDYNEQFF
d_gene: NA; j_gene: TRBJ1-5; abundance: NA; len: 16; v_gene: TRBV19; CDR3nt: TGTGCCAGTAGTACAACTGGGACGTCCCTAGATCAGCCCCAGCATTTT; CDR3aa: CASSTTGTSLDQPQHF
d_gene: NA; j_gene: TRBJ2-7; abundance: NA; len: 12; v_gene: TRBV11-2; CDR3nt: TGTGCCAGCAGCTTATCTAGCTACGAGCAGTACTTC; CDR3aa: CASSLSSYEQYF
d_gene: TRBD1; j_gene: TRBJ1-2; abundance: few; len: 16; v_gene: TRBV15; CDR3nt: TGTGCCACTCGGGACGTTGGGGGACAGGGAAGCTATGGCTACACCTTC; CDR3aa: CATRDVGGQGSYGYTF
d_gene: TRBD1; j_gene: TRBJ1-1; abundance: NA; len: 13; v_gene: TRBV7-3; CDR3nt: TGTGCCAGCAGCCTAGGGACAGGGGTTAGAGCTTTCTTT; CDR3aa: CASSLGTGVRAFF
d_gene: NA; j_gene: TRBJ2-3; abundance: NA; len: 14; v_gene: TRBV7-9; CDR3nt: TGTGCCAGCAGCTTTATGGGGATCACAGATACGCAGTATTTT; CDR3aa: CASSFMGITDTQYF
d_gene: NA; j_gene: TRBJ2-3; abundance: NA; len: 15; v_gene: TRBV7-2; CDR3nt: TGTGCCAGCAGCTTACCCCTCCCAGGGGCAGATACGCAGTATTTT; CDR3aa: CASSLPLPGADTQYF
d_gene: NA; j_gene: TRBJ2-3; abundance: NA; len: 13; v_gene: TRBV4-3; CDR3nt: TGCGCCAGCAGCTCTCGATTCACAGATACGCAGTATTTT; CDR3aa: CASSSRFTDTQYF
d_gene: NA; j_gene: TRBJ1-5; abundance: once; len: 15; v_gene: TRBV19; CDR3nt: TGTGCCAGTAGCCCGACGGGGGGTAGCAATCAGCCCCAGCATTTT; CDR3aa: CASSPTGGSNQPQHF
d_gene: NA; j_gene: TRBJ2-4; abundance: NA; len: 17; v_gene: TRBV21-1; CDR3nt: TGTGCCAGCAGCAACTACGGACAGTTATTAGCCAAAAACATTCAGTACTTC; CDR3aa: CASSNYGQLLAKNIQYF
d_gene: TRBD2; j_gene: TRBJ2-3; abundance: NA; len: 16; v_gene: TRBV7-3; CDR3nt: TGTGCCAGCAGCTTAGGAGCGGGGGGAGCCACAGATACGCAGTATTTT; CDR3aa: CASSLGAGGATDTQYF
d_gene: NA; j_gene: TRBJ2-3; abundance: NA; len: 14; v_gene: TRBV6-1; CDR3nt: TGTGCCAGCAGTTTTCTAATGCCTGAGGATACGCAGTATTTT; CDR3aa: CASSFLMPEDTQYF
d_gene: TRBD1; j_gene: TRBJ2-2; abundance: NA; len: 14; v_gene: TRBV6-1; CDR3nt: TGTGCCAGCAATAGGGACAGGGGAACCGGGGAGCTGTTTTTT; CDR3aa: CASNRDRGTGELFF
d_gene: NA; j_gene: TRBJ2-7; abundance: once; len: 14; v_gene: TRBV5-1; CDR3nt: TGCGCCAGCAGCTTGGCCGACGGTCCCTACGAGCAGTACTTC; CDR3aa: CASSLADGPYEQYF
d_gene: NA; j_gene: TRBJ1-2; abundance: NA; len: 13; v_gene: TRBV29-1; CDR3nt: TGCAGCGTTGATATCACAGGGATCTATGGCTACACCTTC; CDR3aa: CSVDITGIYGYTF
d_gene: TRBD1; j_gene: TRBJ1-2; abundance: once; len: 15; v_gene: TRBV2; CDR3nt: TGTGCCAGCAGTGAATTGAGGGGGCCGAACTATGGCTACACCTTC; CDR3aa: CASSELRGPNYGYTF
d_gene: NA; j_gene: TRBJ2-3; abundance: NA; len: 15; v_gene: TRBV28; CDR3nt: TGTGCCAGCACTTTGAGGGGCGCGGGCACAGATACGCAGTATTTT; CDR3aa: CASTLRGAGTDTQYF
d_gene: TRBD1; j_gene: TRBJ1-1; abundance: NA; len: 13; v_gene: TRBV6-5; CDR3nt: TGTGCCAGCACCCCCAGGGGACAGGGGAGAGCTTTCTTT; CDR3aa: CASTPRGQGRAFF
d_gene: TRBD1; j_gene: TRBJ1-1; abundance: NA; len: 15; v_gene: TRBV6-5; CDR3nt: TGTGCCAGCAGTCTATACGGGACAGGGGCTTCTGAAGCTTTCTTT; CDR3aa: CASSLYGTGASEAFF
d_gene: NA; j_gene: TRBJ2-7; abundance: NA; len: 15; v_gene: TRBV4-3; CDR3nt: TGCGCCAGCAGCCAAGAGACCGGGGGAGGCTACGAGCAGTACTTC; CDR3aa: CASSQETGGGYEQYF
d_gene: TRBD1; j_gene: TRBJ2-3; abundance: NA; len: 17; v_gene: TRBV7-6; CDR3nt: TGTGCCAGCAGCCCCAGGACAGGCCCCAACATCACAGATACGCAGTATTTT; CDR3aa: CASSPRTGPNITDTQYF
d_gene: TRBD2; j_gene: TRBJ2-1; abundance: NA; len: 15; v_gene: TRBV14; CDR3nt: TGTGCCAGCAGCCAGGGGACTAGCGGATACAATGAGCAGTTCTTC; CDR3aa: CASSQGTSGYNEQFF
d_gene: TRBD2; j_gene: TRBJ2-5; abundance: NA; len: 17; v_gene: TRBV5-1; CDR3nt: TGCGCCAGCAGCTGGCTGGGCGGGGGGTCCCCCGGAGAGACCCAGTACTTC; CDR3aa: CASSWLGGGSPGETQYF
d_gene: TRBD1; j_gene: TRBJ2-4; abundance: NA; len: 16; v_gene: TRBV7-2; CDR3nt: TGTGCCAGCAGCTCCGGACAGGGGGGAGCCAAAAACATTCAGTACTTC; CDR3aa: CASSSGQGGAKNIQYF
d_gene: TRBD1; j_gene: TRBJ2-7; abundance: few; len: 13; v_gene: TRBV7-9; CDR3nt: TGTGCCAGCAGCGGAACCGACAGGGGCGAGCAGTACTTC; CDR3aa: CASSGTDRGEQYF
d_gene: TRBD2; j_gene: TRBJ2-3; abundance: once; len: 17; v_gene: TRBV15; CDR3nt: TGTGCCACCAGCAGAGCGAAGCGGGGGGGTAGCACAGATACGCAGTATTTT; CDR3aa: CATSRAKRGGSTDTQYF
d_gene: NA; j_gene: TRBJ2-7; abundance: few; len: 14; v_gene: TRBV6-1; CDR3nt: TGTGCCAGCAGTGAAGTTAAGGGGGCCTACGAGCAGTACTTC; CDR3aa: CASSEVKGAYEQYF
d_gene: NA; j_gene: TRBJ1-6; abundance: NA; len: 15; v_gene: TRBV7-2; CDR3nt: TGTGCCAGCAGCTTAGCTCTAGGGCCCAATTCACCCCTCCACTTT; CDR3aa: CASSLALGPNSPLHF
d_gene: NA; j_gene: TRBJ2-7; abundance: NA; len: 14; v_gene: TRBV11-2; CDR3nt: TGTGCCAGCAGCTTAGGCTCAGGGAGATACGAGCAGTACTTC; CDR3aa: CASSLGSGRYEQYF
d_gene: NA; j_gene: TRBJ1-5; abundance: once; len: 14; v_gene: TRBV18; CDR3nt: TGTGCCAGCTCACAGGGACCGGGCAATCAGCCCCAGCATTTT; CDR3aa: CASSQGPGNQPQHF